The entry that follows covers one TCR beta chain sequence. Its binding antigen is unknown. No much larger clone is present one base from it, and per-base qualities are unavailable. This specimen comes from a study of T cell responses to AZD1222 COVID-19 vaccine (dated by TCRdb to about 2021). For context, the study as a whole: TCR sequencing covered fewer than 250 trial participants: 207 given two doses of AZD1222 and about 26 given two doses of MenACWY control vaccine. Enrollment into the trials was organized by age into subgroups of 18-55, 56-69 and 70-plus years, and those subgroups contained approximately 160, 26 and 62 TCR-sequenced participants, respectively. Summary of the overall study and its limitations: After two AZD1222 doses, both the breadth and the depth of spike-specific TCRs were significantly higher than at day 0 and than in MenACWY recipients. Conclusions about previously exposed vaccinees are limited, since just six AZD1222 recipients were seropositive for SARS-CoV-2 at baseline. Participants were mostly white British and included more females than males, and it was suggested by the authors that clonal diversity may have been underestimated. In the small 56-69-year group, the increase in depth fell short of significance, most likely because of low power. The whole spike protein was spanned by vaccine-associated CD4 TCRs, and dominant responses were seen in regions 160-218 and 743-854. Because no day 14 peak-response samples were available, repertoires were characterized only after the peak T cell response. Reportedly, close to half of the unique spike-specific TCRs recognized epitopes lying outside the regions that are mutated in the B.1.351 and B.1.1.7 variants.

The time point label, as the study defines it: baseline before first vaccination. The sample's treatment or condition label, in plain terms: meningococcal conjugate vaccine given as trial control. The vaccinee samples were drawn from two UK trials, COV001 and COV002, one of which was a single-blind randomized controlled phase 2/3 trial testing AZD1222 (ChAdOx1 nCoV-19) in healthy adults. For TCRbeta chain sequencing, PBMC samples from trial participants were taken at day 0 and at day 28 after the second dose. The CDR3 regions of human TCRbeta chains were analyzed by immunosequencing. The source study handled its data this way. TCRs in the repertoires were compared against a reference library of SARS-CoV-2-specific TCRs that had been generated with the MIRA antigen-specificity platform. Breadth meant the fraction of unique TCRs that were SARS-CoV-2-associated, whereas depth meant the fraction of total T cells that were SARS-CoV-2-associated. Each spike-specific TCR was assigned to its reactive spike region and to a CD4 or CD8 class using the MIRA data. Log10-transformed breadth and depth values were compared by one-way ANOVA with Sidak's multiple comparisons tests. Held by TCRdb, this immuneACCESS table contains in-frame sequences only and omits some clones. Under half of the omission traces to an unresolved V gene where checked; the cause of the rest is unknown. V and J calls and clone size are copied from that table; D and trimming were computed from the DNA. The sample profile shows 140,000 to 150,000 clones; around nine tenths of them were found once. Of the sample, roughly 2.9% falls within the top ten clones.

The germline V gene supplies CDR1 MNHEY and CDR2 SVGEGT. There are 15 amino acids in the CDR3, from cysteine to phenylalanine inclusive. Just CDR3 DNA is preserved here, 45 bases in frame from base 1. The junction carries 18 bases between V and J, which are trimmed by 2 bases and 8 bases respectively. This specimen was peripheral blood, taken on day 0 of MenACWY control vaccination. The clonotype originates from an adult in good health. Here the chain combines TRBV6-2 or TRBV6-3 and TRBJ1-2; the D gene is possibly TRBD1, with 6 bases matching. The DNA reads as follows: TGTGCCAGCAGTTACGTTTGGGCAGGGGCAGAAGGCTACACCTTC. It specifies CASSYVWAGAEGYTF.